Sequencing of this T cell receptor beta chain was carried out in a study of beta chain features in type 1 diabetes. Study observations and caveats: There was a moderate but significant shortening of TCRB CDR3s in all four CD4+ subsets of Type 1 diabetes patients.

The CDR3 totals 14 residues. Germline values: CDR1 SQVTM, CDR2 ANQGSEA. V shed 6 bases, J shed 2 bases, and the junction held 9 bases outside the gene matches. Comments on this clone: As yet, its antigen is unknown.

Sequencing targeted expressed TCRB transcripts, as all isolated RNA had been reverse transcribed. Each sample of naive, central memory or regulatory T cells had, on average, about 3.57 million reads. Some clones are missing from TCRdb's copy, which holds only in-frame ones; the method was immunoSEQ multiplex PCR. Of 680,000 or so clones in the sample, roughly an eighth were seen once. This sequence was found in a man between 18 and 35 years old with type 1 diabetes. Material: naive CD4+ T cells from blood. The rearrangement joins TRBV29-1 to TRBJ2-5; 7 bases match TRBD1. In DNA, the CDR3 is TGCAGCGTACAGGGGTTTGGGGGTCAAGAGACCCAGTACTTC. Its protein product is CSVQGFGGQETQYF.